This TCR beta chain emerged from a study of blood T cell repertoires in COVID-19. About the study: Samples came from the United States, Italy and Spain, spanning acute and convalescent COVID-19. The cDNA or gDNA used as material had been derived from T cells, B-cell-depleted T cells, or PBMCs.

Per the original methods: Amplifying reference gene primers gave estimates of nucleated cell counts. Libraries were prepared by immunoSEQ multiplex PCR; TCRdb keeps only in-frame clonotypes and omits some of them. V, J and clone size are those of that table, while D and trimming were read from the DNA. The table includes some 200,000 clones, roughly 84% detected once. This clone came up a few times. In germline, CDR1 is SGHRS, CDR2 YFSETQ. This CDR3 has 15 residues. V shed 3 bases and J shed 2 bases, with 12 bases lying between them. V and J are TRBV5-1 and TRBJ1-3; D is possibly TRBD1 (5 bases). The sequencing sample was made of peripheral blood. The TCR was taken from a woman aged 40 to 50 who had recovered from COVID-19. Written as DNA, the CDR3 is TGCGCCAGCAGCTCGGTCGCAGGGACTGGAAACACCATATATTTT. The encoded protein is CASSSVAGTGNTIYF.